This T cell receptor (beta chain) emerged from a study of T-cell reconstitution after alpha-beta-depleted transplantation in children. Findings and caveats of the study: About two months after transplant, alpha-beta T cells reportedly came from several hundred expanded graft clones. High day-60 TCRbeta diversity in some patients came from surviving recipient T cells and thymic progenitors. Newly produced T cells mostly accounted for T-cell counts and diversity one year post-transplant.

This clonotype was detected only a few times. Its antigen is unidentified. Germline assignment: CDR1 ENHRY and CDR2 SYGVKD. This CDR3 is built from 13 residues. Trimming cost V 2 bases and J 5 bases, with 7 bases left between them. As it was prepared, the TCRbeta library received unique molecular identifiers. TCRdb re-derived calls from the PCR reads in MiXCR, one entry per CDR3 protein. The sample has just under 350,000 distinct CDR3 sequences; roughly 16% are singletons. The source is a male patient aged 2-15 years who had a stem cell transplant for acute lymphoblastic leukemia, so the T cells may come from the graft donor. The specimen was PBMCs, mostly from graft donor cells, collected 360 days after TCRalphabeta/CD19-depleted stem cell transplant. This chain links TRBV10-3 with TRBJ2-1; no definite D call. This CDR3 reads CAISEMRDNEQFF. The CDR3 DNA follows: TGTGCCATCAGTGAGATGAGAGACAATGAGCAGTTCTTC.